The clone carrying this TCR beta chain was counted only a few times. TCRdb itself ran the 5' RACE reads through MiXCR, one entry per CDR3 protein. This table has about 57,000 distinct CDR3 sequences, around 26% appearing once. The CDR3 totals 13 residues. Germline loops: CDR1 SGHDT, CDR2 YYEEEE. Trimming at V came to 3 bases and at J to 8 bases, leaving 5 bases not matched to a gene. The receptor was isolated from a female donor with breast cancer. V gene TRBV5-6 combines with J gene TRBJ1-2; 9 positions agree with TRBD1. The sequencing input was tumor-infiltrating memory CD4+ T cells sorted from the breast tumor. Indicated subset: memory CD4+ T cells, CD4+CD45RO+CD25-. The CDR3 nucleotides read TGTGCCAGCAGCTCCGGGACAGGGCACGGCTACACCTTC. The encoded protein is CASSSGTGHGYTF.